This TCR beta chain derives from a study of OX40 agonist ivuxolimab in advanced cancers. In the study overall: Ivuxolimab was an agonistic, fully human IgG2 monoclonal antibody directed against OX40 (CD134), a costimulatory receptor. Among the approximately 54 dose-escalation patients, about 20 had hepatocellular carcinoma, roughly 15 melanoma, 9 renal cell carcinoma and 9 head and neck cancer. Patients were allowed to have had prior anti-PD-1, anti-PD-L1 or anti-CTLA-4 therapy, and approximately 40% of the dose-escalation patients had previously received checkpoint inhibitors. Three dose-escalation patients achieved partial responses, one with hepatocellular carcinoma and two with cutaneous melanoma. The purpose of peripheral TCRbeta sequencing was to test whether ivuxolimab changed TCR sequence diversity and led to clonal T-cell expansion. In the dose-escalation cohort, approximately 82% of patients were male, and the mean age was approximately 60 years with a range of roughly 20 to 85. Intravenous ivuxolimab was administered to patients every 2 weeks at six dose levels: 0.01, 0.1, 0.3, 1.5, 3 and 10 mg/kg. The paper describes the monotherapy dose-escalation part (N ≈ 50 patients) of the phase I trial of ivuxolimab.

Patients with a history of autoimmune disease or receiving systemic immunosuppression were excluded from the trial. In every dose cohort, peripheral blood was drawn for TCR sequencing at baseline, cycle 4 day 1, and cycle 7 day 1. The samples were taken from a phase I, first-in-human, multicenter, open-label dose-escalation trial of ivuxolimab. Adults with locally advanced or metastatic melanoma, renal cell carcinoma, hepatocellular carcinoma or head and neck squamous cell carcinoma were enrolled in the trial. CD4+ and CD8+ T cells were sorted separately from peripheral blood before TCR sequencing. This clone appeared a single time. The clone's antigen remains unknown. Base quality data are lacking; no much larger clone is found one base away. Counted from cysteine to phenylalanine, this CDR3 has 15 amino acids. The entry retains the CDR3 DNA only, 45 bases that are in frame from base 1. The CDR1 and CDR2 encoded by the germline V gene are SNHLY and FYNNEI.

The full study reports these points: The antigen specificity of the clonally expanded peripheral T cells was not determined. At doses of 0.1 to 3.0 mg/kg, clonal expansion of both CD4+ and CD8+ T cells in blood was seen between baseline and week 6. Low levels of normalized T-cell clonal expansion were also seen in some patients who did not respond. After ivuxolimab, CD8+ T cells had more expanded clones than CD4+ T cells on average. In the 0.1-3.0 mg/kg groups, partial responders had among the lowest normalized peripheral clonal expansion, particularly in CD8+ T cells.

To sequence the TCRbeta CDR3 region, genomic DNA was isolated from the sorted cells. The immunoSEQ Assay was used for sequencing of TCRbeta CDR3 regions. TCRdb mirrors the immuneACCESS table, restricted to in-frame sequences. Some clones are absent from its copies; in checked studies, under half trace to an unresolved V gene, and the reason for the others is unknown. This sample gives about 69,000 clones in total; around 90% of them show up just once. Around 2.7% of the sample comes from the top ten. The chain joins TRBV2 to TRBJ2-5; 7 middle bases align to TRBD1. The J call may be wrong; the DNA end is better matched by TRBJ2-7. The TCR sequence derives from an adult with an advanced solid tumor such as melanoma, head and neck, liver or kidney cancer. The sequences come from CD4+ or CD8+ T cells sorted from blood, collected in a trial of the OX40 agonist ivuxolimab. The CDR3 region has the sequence CASSLRQGLGYEQYF. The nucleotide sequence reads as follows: TGTGCCAGCAGTTTAAGACAGGGCCTGGGGTACGAGCAGTACTTC.